The entry that follows covers one T cell receptor beta chain sequence. The antigen is undetermined. This sample is drawn from a study of blood T cells in healthy people across ages. Points from the study as a whole: Strong correlation linked observed beta diversity and percent naive T cells.

Germline assignment: CDR1 SQVTM and CDR2 ANQGSEA. V was trimmed by 5 bases and J by 6 bases, leaving 11 bases between them. CDR3 length: 12 residues. Using a J-beta primer mix together with a sample-barcoded 5' primer, a second PCR was run for roughly 6 to 11 cycles. TCRdb passed the 5' RACE reads through MiXCR, listing each CDR3 protein once. The sample lists approximately 1.5 million distinct CDR3 sequences, 35% to 45% occurring once. The TCR sequence derives from a woman between 18 and 29 years old in good health. The rearrangement joins TRBV29-1 to TRBJ2-1; D might be TRBD2 (6 bases). The specimen sequenced was blood. The CDR3, as DNA: TGCAGCGTTCAAGGGACTCCCAATGAGCAGTTCTTC. Translation gives CSVQGTPNEQFF.